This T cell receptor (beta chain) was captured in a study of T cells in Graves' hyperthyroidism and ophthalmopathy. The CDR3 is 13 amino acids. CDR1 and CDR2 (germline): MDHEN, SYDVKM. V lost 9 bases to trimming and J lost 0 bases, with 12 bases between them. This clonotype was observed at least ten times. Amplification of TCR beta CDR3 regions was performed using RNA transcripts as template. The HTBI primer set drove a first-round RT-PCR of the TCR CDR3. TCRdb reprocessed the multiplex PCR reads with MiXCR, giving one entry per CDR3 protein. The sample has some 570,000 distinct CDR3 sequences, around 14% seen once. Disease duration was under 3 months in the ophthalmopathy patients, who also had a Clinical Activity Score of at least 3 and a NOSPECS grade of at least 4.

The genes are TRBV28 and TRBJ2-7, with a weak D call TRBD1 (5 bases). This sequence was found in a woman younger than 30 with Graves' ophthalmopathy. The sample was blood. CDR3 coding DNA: TGTGCCAGTGGACATACTACCTCCTACGAGCAGTACTTC. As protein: CASGHTTSYEQYF.